This record covers a single T cell receptor beta chain. What it binds is not known. This entry belongs to a study of PD-1 blockade in classical Hodgkin lymphoma. The patients all showed relapse after autologous stem cell transplantation, while their brentuximab vedotin exposure varied. Thawed PBMCs supplied CD8+ T cells via magnetic negative selection. Study-wide points: A significant rise in TCR diversity was seen by C4D1 for CD4+ cells but not for CD8+ cells. Individuals who commenced nivolumab within less than 1 year of ASCT were excluded. Diversity similar to that of newly diagnosed patients was seen at baseline in complete responders. As was reported, newly diagnosed patients showed lower baseline TCR diversity than healthy donors did.

The assay was immunoSEQ multiplex PCR, and TCRdb's table has in-frame clones only and misses some. The sample has 25,000 to 30,000 clones, roughly 88% seen once. The TCR sequence derives from a human donor with classical Hodgkin lymphoma. The sequenced sample was CD8+ T cells from blood, obtained at baseline.

The CDR3 nucleotides read TGTGCCAGCAGTTACACGGACTACGAGCAGTACTTC. Encoded protein: CASSYTDYEQYF. The rearrangement uses TRBV6-6 and TRBJ2-7, with D hard to call. The ends were cut back, 2 bases at V and 3 bases at J, with 5 bases in the middle. CDR3 size: 12 residues. CDR1 and CDR2 (germline): MNHNY, SVGAGI (reference sequence).